The entry that follows covers one T cell receptor (beta chain) sequence. The antigen is undetermined. Unmatched junction bases numbered 9, after V lost 0 bases and J lost 0 bases. This CDR3 spans 18 amino acids. From germline, CDR1 is LGHNA and CDR2 YNFKEQ. This specimen comes from a study of blood T cells in healthy people across ages. General study results and limits: Unsorted PBMC material precluded a definitive naive versus antigen-experienced comparison. When set beside aged donors, long-lived donors presented more naive CD4+ cells and higher diversity.

A second PCR, run for about 6 to 11 cycles, used a sample-barcoded 5' primer plus a J-beta primer mix. TCRdb independently ran MiXCR on the 5' RACE reads; one entry per CDR3 protein. The table has some 1.8 million distinct CDR3 sequences, around 42% seen once. Donors were systemically healthy Caucasian individuals from Russia aged roughly 6 to 100 years. The study isolated at least 6.5 million PBMCs from each sample. The specimen sequenced was blood. The receptor comes from a human donor in good health. The rearrangement joins TRBV4-2 to TRBJ2-5; 8 bases fit TRBD2. Here the CDR3 reads CASSQDIGGGVYQETQYF. CDR3 nucleotides: TGTGCCAGCAGCCAAGACATCGGGGGGGGTGTGTACCAAGAGACCCAGTACTTC.